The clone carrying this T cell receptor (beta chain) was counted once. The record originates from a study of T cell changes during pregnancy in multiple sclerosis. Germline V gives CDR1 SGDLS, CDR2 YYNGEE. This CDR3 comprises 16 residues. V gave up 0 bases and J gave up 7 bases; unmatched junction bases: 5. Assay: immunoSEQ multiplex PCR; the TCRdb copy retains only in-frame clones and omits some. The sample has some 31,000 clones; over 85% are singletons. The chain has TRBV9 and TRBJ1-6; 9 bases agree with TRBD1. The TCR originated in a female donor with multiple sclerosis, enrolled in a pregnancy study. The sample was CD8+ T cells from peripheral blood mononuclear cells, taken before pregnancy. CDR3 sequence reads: CASSVDGTGLNSPLHF. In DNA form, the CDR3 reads TGTGCCAGCAGCGTAGACGGGACAGGGTTGAATTCACCCCTCCACTTT. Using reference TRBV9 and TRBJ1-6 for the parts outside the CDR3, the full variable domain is DSGVTQTPKHLITATGQRVTLRCSPRSGDLSVYWYQQSLDQGLQFLIQYYNGEERAKGNILERFSAQQFPDLHSELNLSSLELGDSALYFCASSVDGTGLNSPLHFGNGTRLTVT.